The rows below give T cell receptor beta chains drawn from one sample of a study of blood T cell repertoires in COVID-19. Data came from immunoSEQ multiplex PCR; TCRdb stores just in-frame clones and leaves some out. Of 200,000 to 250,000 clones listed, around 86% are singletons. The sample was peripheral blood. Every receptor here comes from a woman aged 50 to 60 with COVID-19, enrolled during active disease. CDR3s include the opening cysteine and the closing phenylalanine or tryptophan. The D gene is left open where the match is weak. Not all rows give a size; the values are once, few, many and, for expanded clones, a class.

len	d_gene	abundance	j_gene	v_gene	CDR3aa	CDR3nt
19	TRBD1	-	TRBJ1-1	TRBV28	CASSLYRPGTGGGGTEAFF	TGTGCCAGCAGTTTATACCGTCCCGGGACAGGGGGCGGGGGCACTGAAGCTTTCTTT
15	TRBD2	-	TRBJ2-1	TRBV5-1	CASSLAGGPRDEQFF	TGCGCCAGCAGCCTAGCGGGGGGGCCTAGGGATGAGCAGTTCTTC
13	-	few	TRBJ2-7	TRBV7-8	CASSSGVPGEQYF	TGTGCCAGCAGCTCAGGGGTACCGGGAGAGCAGTACTTC
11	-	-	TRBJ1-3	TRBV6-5	CASSLGNTIYF	TGTGCCAGCAGCCTCGGAAACACCATATATTTT
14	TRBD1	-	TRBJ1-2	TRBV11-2	CASSPRTGAYGYTF	TGTGCCAGCAGCCCTCGGACAGGGGCCTATGGCTACACCTTC
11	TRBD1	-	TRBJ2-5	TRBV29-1	CSLGQGGTQYF	TGCAGCTTGGGACAGGGAGGGACCCAGTACTTC
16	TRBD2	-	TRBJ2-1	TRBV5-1	CASSTTSGGFYNEQFF	TGCGCCAGCAGCACAACGAGCGGGGGGTTTTACAATGAGCAGTTCTTC
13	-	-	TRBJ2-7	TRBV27	CASSFIRGSEQYF	TGTGCCAGCAGTTTTATCAGGGGCAGCGAGCAGTACTTC
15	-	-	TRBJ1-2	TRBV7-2	CASSLAATGNYGYTF	TGTGCCAGCAGCTTAGCCGCTACAGGGAACTATGGCTACACCTTC
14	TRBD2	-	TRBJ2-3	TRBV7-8	CASSLAALAGGQYF	TGTGCCAGCAGCTTAGCGGCCTTAGCGGGGGGCCAGTATTTT
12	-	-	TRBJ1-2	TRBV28	CASSSQGYGYTF	TGTGCCAGTTCAAGCCAGGGCTATGGCTACACCTTC
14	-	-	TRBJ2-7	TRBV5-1	CASTQRGGVAEQYF	TGCGCCAGCACCCAAAGAGGGGGGGTAGCCGAGCAGTACTTC
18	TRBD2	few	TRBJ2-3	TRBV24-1	CATSDTTLGGGATDTQYF	TGTGCCACCAGTGACACAACCTTGGGCGGGGGGGCGACAGATACGCAGTATTTT
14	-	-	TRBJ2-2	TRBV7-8	CASSLEAYTGELFF	TGTGCCAGCAGCTTAGAAGCGTACACCGGGGAGCTGTTTTTT
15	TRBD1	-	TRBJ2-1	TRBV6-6	CASSPGGRSYNEQFF	TGTGCCAGCAGCCCAGGGGGCAGATCCTACAATGAGCAGTTCTTC
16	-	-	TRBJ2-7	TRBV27	CASSTTRQLPSYEQYF	TGTGCCAGCAGTACGACACGACAGTTACCATCCTACGAGCAGTACTTC
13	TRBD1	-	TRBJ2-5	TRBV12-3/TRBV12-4	CASRRQGRETQYF	TGTGCCAGCAGAAGACAGGGGAGGGAGACCCAGTACTTC
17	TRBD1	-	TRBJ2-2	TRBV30	CAWSGTGPQPNTGELFF	TGTGCCTGGAGCGGGACAGGCCCTCAACCGAACACCGGGGAGCTGTTTTTT
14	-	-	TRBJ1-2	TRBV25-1	CASSELVGAGGYTF	TGTGCCAGCAGTGAATTAGTGGGGGCCGGGGGCTACACCTTC
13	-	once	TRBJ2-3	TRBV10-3	CAISEGTPDTQYF	TGTGCCATCAGTGAGGGGACTCCAGATACGCAGTATTTT
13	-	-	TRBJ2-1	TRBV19	CASRGNSYNEQFF	TGTGCCAGCAGAGGGAACTCCTACAATGAGCAGTTCTTC
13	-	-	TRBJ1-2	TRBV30	CAWSVAGDDGYTF	TGTGCCTGGAGTGTAGCAGGGGATGATGGCTACACCTTC
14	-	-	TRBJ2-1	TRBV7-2	CASSRGGSYNEQFF	TGTGCCAGCAGCAGAGGGGGCTCCTACAATGAGCAGTTCTTC
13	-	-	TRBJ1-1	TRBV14	CASSQGQGSGAFF	TGTGCCAGCAGCCAAGGTCAGGGGTCGGGGGCTTTCTTT
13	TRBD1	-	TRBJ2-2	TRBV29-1	CSGQGARTGELFF	TGCAGCGGACAGGGGGCGCGAACCGGGGAGCTGTTTTTT
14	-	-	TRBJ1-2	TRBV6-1	CASSEGGWNYGYTF	TGTGCCAGCAGTGAAGGAGGTTGGAACTATGGCTACACCTTC
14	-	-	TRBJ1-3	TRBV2	CASSDARAGNTIYF	TGTGCCAGCAGTGACGCGAGGGCTGGAAACACCATATATTTT
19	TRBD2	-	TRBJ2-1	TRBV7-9	CASSLASGRGGPMWDEQFF	TGTGCCAGCAGCTTAGCCTCGGGACGGGGGGGCCCCATGTGGGATGAGCAGTTCTTC
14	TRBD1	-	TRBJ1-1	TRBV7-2	CASSSTGLNTEAFF	TGTGCCAGCAGTTCGACAGGGTTGAACACTGAAGCTTTCTTT
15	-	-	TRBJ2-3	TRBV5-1	CASSLLGEATDTQYF	TGCGCCAGCAGCTTGCTAGGTGAGGCCACAGATACGCAGTATTTT
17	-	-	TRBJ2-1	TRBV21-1	CASSKGLLDGGAGEQFF	TGTGCCAGCAGCAAAGGTCTTTTGGATGGGGGGGCTGGTGAGCAGTTCTTC
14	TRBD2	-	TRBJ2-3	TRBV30	CAWSVLAGADTQYF	TGTGCCTGGAGTGTACTGGCGGGGGCAGATACGCAGTATTTT
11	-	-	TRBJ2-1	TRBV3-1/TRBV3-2	CASRWLNEQFF	TGTGCCAGCCGATGGCTGAATGAGCAGTTCTTC
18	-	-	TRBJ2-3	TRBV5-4	CASSLSGGARSFTDTQYF	TGTGCCAGCAGCTTGAGCGGCGGTGCACGATCATTCACAGATACGCAGTATTTT
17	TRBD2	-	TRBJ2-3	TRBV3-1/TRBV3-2	CASSQEAGSGPPCTQYF	TGTGCCAGCAGCCAAGAGGCTGGTAGCGGGCCTCCCTGTACGCAGTATTTT
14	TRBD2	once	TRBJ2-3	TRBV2	CAALSGGVTDTQYF	TGTGCCGCCCTGTCGGGGGGAGTCACAGATACGCAGTATTTT
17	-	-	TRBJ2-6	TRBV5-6	CASSSYRADDGANVLTF	TGTGCCAGCAGCTCCTACAGGGCTGACGATGGGGCCAACGTCCTGACTTTC